What follows describes a single T cell receptor beta chain. The source of the sample is a study of CD8 T cells in Susac syndrome. The wider study: When blood was drawn, patients with Susac syndrome were on intravenous immunoglobulin alone, on corticosteroids, or therapy-naive.

The authors sequenced TCR beta from blood CD8+ and CD4+ T cells. When the RNA was reverse transcribed, random hexamers were used with an input of about 0.5 to 1 ug. Amplification of TCR beta CDR3 spanned 54 Vbeta and 13 Jbeta via immunoSEQ multiplex PCR. TCRdb re-analysed the immunoSEQ multiplex PCR reads in MiXCR, keeping a single row per CDR3 protein. In the table there are about 83,000 distinct CDR3 sequences, around 93% of which are singletons. Trimming took 3 bases from V and 3 from J, leaving 12 bases between them. Germline CDR1 LNHDA, CDR2 SQIVND (reference sequence). The CDR3 is 14 residues long.

The TCR was taken from a human donor with Susac syndrome. The sample was CD8+ T cells from PBMCs. V gene TRBV19 combines with J gene TRBJ2-7, with TRBD1 as a possible D gene (6 bases). Here the CDR3 DNA reads TGTGCCAGTAGTATGGCGGACAGATTCTACGAGCAGTACTTC. It codes for CASSMADRFYEQYF. Drawing the rest from reference TRBV19 and TRBJ2-7, the complete variable domain is DGGITQSPKYLFRKEGQNVTLSCEQNLNHDAMYWYRQDPGQGLRLIYYSQIVNDFQKGDIAEGYSVSREKKESFPLTVTSAQKNPTAFYLCASSMADRFYEQYFGPGTRLTVT.